This T cell receptor (beta chain) was sequenced during a study of T cell repertoires in cytomegalovirus infection. About the research overall: Well-studied HLA-B-restricted epitopes and recently identified HLA-C-restricted epitopes of CMV were both used in the study. An indication of both CMV infection and matching HLA type came from public TCR beta signatures.

V shed 4 bases, J shed 3 bases, and the junction held 11 bases outside the gene matches. This CDR3 contains 19 residues. Germline V gives CDR1 SSHAT, CDR2 FNYEAQ (reference sequence). TCRdb processed the reads anew with MiXCR; each CDR3 protein has one entry. The table shows 230,000 or so distinct CDR3 sequences, with 35% to 40% occurring only once. This clonotype was observed a handful of times. Its antigen remains unidentified. The V and J genes are TRBV7-7 and TRBJ2-3, with TRBD2 matching 15 bases. Material: CD8+ T cells from cultured PBMCs, obtained from culture after CMV antigen stimulation. This TCR was recovered from a human donor in good health (CMV status not recorded). Some clones in this sample may be carry-over from other donors' samples. The CDR3 bases are TGTGCCAGCAGCTCTGGGACTAGCGGGGGGACTAAACAGACAGATACGCAGTATTTT. This gives the protein CASSSGTSGGTKQTDTQYF.